The following is a TCR beta chain sequence with its context. This CDR3 region has 15 residues. Germline loops: CDR1 SGDLS, CDR2 YYNGEE. V was clipped by 0 bases and J by 3 bases, with 11 bases between them. Random hexamers primed reverse transcription of about 0.5 to 1 ug RNA. Amplification of TCR beta CDR3 across 54 Vbeta and 13 Jbeta was performed with immunoSEQ multiplex PCR. TCRdb recomputed calls from the immunoSEQ multiplex PCR reads with MiXCR, one row per CDR3 protein. The profile shows approximately 270,000 distinct CDR3 sequences, 90% to 95% of them singletons. The data stem from a study of CD8 T cells in Susac syndrome. TCR beta sequences were obtained from blood CD8+ and CD4+ T cells. Those who served as multiple sclerosis controls were treatment-naive patients with stable or active relapsing-remitting disease.

The sample comprised CD4+ T cells from PBMCs. The clonotype comes from a human donor with multiple sclerosis. The rearrangement links TRBV9 to TRBJ2-3; D perhaps matches TRBD2 (5 bases). The CDR3 region is CASSVGTRGTDTQYF. The CDR3 region has the DNA TGTGCCAGCAGCGTAGGGACCCGAGGGACAGATACGCAGTATTTT. Full variable domain (remainder filled in from reference TRBV9 and TRBJ2-3): DSGVTQTPKHLITATGQRVTLRCSPRSGDLSVYWYQQSLDQGLQFLIQYYNGEERAKGNILERFSAQQFPDLHSELNLSSLELGDSALYFCASSVGTRGTDTQYFGPGTRLTVL.